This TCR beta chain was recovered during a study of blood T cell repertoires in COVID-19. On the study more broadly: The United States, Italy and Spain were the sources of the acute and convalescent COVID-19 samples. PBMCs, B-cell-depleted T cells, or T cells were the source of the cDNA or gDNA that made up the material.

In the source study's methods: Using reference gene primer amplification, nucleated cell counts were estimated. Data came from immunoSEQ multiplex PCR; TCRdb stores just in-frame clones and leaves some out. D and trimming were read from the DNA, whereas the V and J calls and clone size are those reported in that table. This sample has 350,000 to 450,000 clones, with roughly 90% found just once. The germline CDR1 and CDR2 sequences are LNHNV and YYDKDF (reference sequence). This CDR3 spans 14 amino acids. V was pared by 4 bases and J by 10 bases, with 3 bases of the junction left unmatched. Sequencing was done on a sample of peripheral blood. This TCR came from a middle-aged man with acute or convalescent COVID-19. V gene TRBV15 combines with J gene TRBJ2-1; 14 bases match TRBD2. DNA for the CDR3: TGTGCCACCAGCAAGGGACTAGCGGGAGACGAGCAGTTCTTC. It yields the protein CATSKGLAGDEQFF.